The rows below give T cell receptor beta chains drawn from one sample of a study of cytomegalovirus exposure and HLA in healthy donors. Repertoires were generated with immunoSEQ multiplex PCR, while TCRdb's copy carries only in-frame clones and drops some. The table records some 57,000 clones, about 57% of them present only once. The sequencing sample was made of PBMCs. The receptors stem from a human donor in good health. Each CDR3 is given with its conserved first and last residue. D genes are given only for firm matches. Size tells how often a clone was seen (once, few, many) or the class of an expanded clone, and some rows leave it out.

TRBJ1-1 TRBD1 NA TRBV11-1 TGTGCCAGCAGCTTAGACAGGGGAGACACTGAAGCTTTCTTT CASSLDRGDTEAFF
TRBJ1-2 NA NA TRBV7-9 TGTGCCAGCAGCTTCGGGCAGGGCCGCGGCTACACCTTC CASSFGQGRGYTF
TRBJ1-3 NA NA TRBV6-1 TGTGCCAGCAGTGGGGCAACCTCAGGGGCTGGAAACACCATATATTTT CASSGATSGAGNTIYF
TRBJ2-2 TRBD2 few TRBV5-5 TGTGCCAGCAGTTCACCCCTCGGGGGGATCGGGGAGCTGTTTTTT CASSSPLGGIGELFF
TRBJ2-1 TRBD2 few TRBV5-1 TGCGCCAGCAGCTTGGAACGGGGGGGCCTCCATGAGCAGTTCTTC CASSLERGGLHEQFF
TRBJ1-1 NA few TRBV19 TGTGCCAGTAGTATAGGGACAGCAAACACTGAAGCTTTCTTT CASSIGTANTEAFF
TRBJ2-7 NA NA TRBV7-6 TGTGCCAGCAGCCTTAGTCCCAACGCCTACGAGCAGTACTTC CASSLSPNAYEQYF
TRBJ2-7 TRBD1 NA TRBV6-5 TGTGCCAGCAGGTCGGGACAGGGCTACGAGCAGTACTTC CASRSGQGYEQYF
TRBJ1-4 TRBD1 once TRBV4-2 TGTGCCAGCAGCCAAGATCGGGACAGGGGATCTGAAAAACTGTTTTTT CASSQDRDRGSEKLFF
TRBJ2-1 TRBD2 once TRBV7-6 TGTGCCAGCAGCTTAGAACCTGGACTAGCGGGGGGAAATCGCCAATATGAGCAGTTCTTC CASSLEPGLAGGNRQYEQFF
TRBJ1-2 TRBD1 few TRBV13 TGTGCCAGCAGCTTAGCAGGGGGCGGAAGCTATGGCTACACCTTC CASSLAGGGSYGYTF
TRBJ1-2 NA few TRBV7-9 TGTGCCAGTTTAAGGGGGGGCAATCTTAACTATGGCTACACCTTC CASLRGGNLNYGYTF
TRBJ2-1 NA few TRBV5-1 TGCGCCAGCAGCTTGGGTCAGGGGGGCTACAATGAGCAGTTCTTC CASSLGQGGYNEQFF
TRBJ1-1 TRBD1 NA TRBV14 TGTGCCAGCCTTTCCGGACAGGGGGCTACTGAAGCTTTCTTT CASLSGQGATEAFF
TRBJ2-2 TRBD1 few TRBV6-5 TGTGCCAGCAGTACTGGGACAGCGAACACCGGGGAGCTGTTTTTT CASSTGTANTGELFF
TRBJ1-1 TRBD1 NA TRBV6-5 TGTGCCAGCAGACAGGGGAGCACTGAAGCTTTCTTT CASRQGSTEAFF
TRBJ1-1 NA NA TRBV5-1 TGCGCCAGCAGCTTGCAAGCTTCAGGCACTGAAGCTTTCTTT CASSLQASGTEAFF
TRBJ2-1 TRBD2 NA TRBV5-1 TGCGCCAGCAGCTTGGGACTAGCGGGGGGGCCTGTCGATGAGCAGTTCTTC CASSLGLAGGPVDEQFF
TRBJ2-3 TRBD2 NA TRBV6-1 TGTGCCAGCAGTGGGAGCGGGGGGGGGAGAGATACGCAGTATTTT CASSGSGGGRDTQYF
TRBJ2-7 NA few TRBV4-2 TGTGCCAGCAGCAAGGGGGGGGTTTCCTACGAGCAGTACTTC CASSKGGVSYEQYF
TRBJ1-5 NA NA TRBV5-4 TGTGCCAGCAGCTACGCGGGTGATAGGAATCAGCCCCAGCATTTT CASSYAGDRNQPQHF
TRBJ1-1 TRBD1 NA TRBV2 TGTGCCAGCACTCAGGAACAGGGGACGGCTGAAGCTTTCTTT CASTQEQGTAEAFF
TRBJ2-3 TRBD2 NA TRBV7-6 TGTGCCAGCAGCCCCCGGGTTAGCGGGGGGTCAGATACGCAGTATTTT CASSPRVSGGSDTQYF
TRBJ2-7 TRBD1 NA TRBV7-9 TGTGCCAGCAGCTTAGGAGGACAGGGGGTCAACGAGCAGTACTTC CASSLGGQGVNEQYF
TRBJ2-1 NA once TRBV4-1 TGCGCCAGCAGCGCACCGGGACTCACAAATGAGCAGTTCTTC CASSAPGLTNEQFF
TRBJ1-1 NA NA TRBV6-6 TGTGCCAGCACCGCTGGGGACTACACTGAAGCTTTCTTT CASTAGDYTEAFF
TRBJ1-6 NA NA TRBV5-6 TGTGCCAGCAGCTTCAGCTATAATTCACCCCTCCACTTT CASSFSYNSPLHF
TRBJ1-5 NA NA TRBV4-3 TGCGCCAGCAGCCAAGATCTTGAGGGAGTAGGGAGCAATCAGCCCCAGCATTTT CASSQDLEGVGSNQPQHF
TRBJ1-2 NA few TRBV6-6 TGTGCCAGCAGTTACGAAATAGGACAGACCGGCTACACCTTC CASSYEIGQTGYTF
TRBJ2-1 NA NA TRBV7-3 TGTGCCAGCAGCTTAGGGGACTCCACACACAATGAGCAGTTCTTC CASSLGDSTHNEQFF
TRBJ2-6 NA NA TRBV10-3 TGTGCCATCAGTGATGGAACAGGGACCAAGCTTGGGGCCAACGTCCTGACTTTC CAISDGTGTKLGANVLTF
TRBJ1-1 TRBD1 NA TRBV10-3 TGTGCCATCAGCGCCGGGACAGGGGGCTGGGAGACTGAAGCTTTCTTT CAISAGTGGWETEAFF
TRBJ1-2 NA NA TRBV4-3 TGCGCCAGCAGCCAAGATCTTCGCCCCCTGAGTCAGGGTACAGATGGCTACACCTTC CASSQDLRPLSQGTDGYTF
TRBJ2-6 NA NA TRBV25-1 TGTGCCAGCACCCCGGGGGAGCAGGGCGGTTCTGGGGCCAACGTCCTGACTTTC CASTPGEQGGSGANVLTF
TRBJ2-1 TRBD2 few TRBV5-4 TGTGCCAGCAGCTCCGGGACTAGCGGGGGGCTTACCGATGAGCAGTTCTTC CASSSGTSGGLTDEQFF
TRBJ1-2 NA once TRBV9 TGTGCCAGCAGCGTAGGTGGACAGTCCTATGGCTACACCTTC CASSVGGQSYGYTF
TRBJ1-1 TRBD1 NA TRBV14 TGTGCCAGCAGCCAGAAGTTGTCCGGGACAGGGGGCCGAGGCACTGAAGCTTTCTTT CASSQKLSGTGGRGTEAFF
TRBJ2-5 NA NA TRBV7-2 TGTGCCAGCAGCTTAGCGGTTTTACTGGAGCAGTACTTC CASSLAVLLEQYF
TRBJ2-1 TRBD2 NA TRBV27 TGTGCCAGCAGTTTGACCGGGGGGGCTTACAATGAGCAGTTCTTC CASSLTGGAYNEQFF
TRBJ2-5 TRBD2 NA TRBV14 TGTGCCAGCAGCCATAGGGGGACTAGCGGGTACCAAGAGACCCAGTACTTC CASSHRGTSGYQETQYF
TRBJ1-2 TRBD1 NA TRBV5-1 TGCGCCAGCAGCTTGGGGCAGGGGGCCTTTGGCTACACCTTC CASSLGQGAFGYTF
TRBJ1-5 TRBD1 NA TRBV5-7 TGTGCCAGCAGCTTGGGGGTCGGGACAGGGGGTTTTCAGCCCCAGCATTTT CASSLGVGTGGFQPQHF
TRBJ2-3 NA few TRBV30 TGTGCCTGGAGCCTCCCGGGGGGCACAGATACGCAGTATTTT CAWSLPGGTDTQYF
TRBJ2-1 TRBD2 NA TRBV4-2 TGTGCCAGCAGCCAAGAGGGAGCGGGGGGGCAGGATGAGCAGTTCTTC CASSQEGAGGQDEQFF
TRBJ2-5 NA NA TRBV7-7 TGTGCTAGCAGCTTGGACATGGAGACCCAGTACTTC CASSLDMETQYF
TRBJ1-6 NA NA TRBV10-3 TGTGCCATCAGTGAACTGAGCTATAATTCACCCCTCCACTTT CAISELSYNSPLHF
TRBJ1-5 NA NA TRBV19 TGTGCCAGTAGTATTCAGGGGTTTAGCCAGCCCCAGCATTTT CASSIQGFSQPQHF
TRBJ2-3 TRBD2 NA TRBV27 TGTGCCAGCAGTCCCCTGGCGGGGGGGACCACAGATACGCAGTATTTT CASSPLAGGTTDTQYF
TRBJ2-1 TRBD1 NA TRBV7-7 TGTGCTAGCAGCTTAGTGTCAGGGGGAATCAATGAGCAGTTCTTC CASSLVSGGINEQFF
TRBJ2-5 TRBD2 NA TRBV11-2 TGTGCCAGCAGCTGGACTAGCGGGCAAGAGACCCAGTACTTC CASSWTSGQETQYF
TRBJ1-6 NA NA TRBV7-6 TGTGCCAGCAGCGTTAGCGGTGGAGGGAGCCCAGCTTCACCCCTCCACTTT CASSVSGGGSPASPLHF
TRBJ2-3 TRBD2 NA TRBV4-2 TGTGCCAGCAGCCAAGACCCCTTGGGCGGGGGGGCGAGAGATACGCAGTATTTT CASSQDPLGGGARDTQYF
TRBJ2-7 NA NA TRBV2 TGTGCCAGCAAGATAATTGTACAGGGAACCGAGCAGTACTTC CASKIIVQGTEQYF
TRBJ1-4 NA few TRBV18 TGTGCCAGCTCACCGATGGACGGGATGGGGGAAAAACTGTTTTTT CASSPMDGMGEKLFF
TRBJ1-4 NA NA TRBV7-2 TGTGCCAGCAGCTTAAGGGTACAGGGAACTAATGAAAAACTGTTTTTT CASSLRVQGTNEKLFF